The 3 T cell receptor beta chains listed next were all sequenced from one sample in a study of cytomegalovirus exposure and HLA in healthy donors. A multiplex PCR was run with 60 Vbeta primers and 13 Jbeta primers. Repertoires were generated with immunoSEQ multiplex PCR, while TCRdb's copy carries only in-frame clones and drops some. The table has 90,000 to 120,000 clones, around 67% seen once; the top ten hold less than 15%. The material sequenced was PBMCs. These receptors originate from a woman in her forties in good health and CMV-seropositive.

This chain connects TRBV4-1 to TRBJ2-7, with D possibly being TRBD1 (6 bases). Germline CDR1 MGHRA, CDR2 YSYEKL. CDR3 length: 14 residues. The germline V and J ends were trimmed by 4 bases and 3 bases, with 13 bases remaining between them. The CDR3 loop is CASSRQTGNYEQYF. In DNA, the CDR3 is TGCGCCAGCAGCCGCCAAACAGGGAACTACGAGCAGTACTTC.

The chain couples TRBV1 to TRBJ2-1; the table's D call TRBD2 went unverified against the DNA. TRBV1 is flagged as a pseudogene. This CDR3 contains 15 residues. The CDR3 DNA reads as TGCACCAGCAGCCAAGGACTAGCGGGGCACAATGAGCAGTTCTTC. Translated: CTSSQGLAGHNEQFF.

The table lists this clone with a few counts. The rearrangement joins TRBV7-2 to TRBJ2-5; TRBD2 matches 16 bases. The germline V gene has CDR1 SGHTA and CDR2 FQGNSA. The CDR3 is made up of 16 amino acids. The junction had 3 bases not matched to a gene; V was cut back by 5 bases and J by 3 bases. The CDR3 DNA is TGTGCCAGCAGCCCGGGACTAGCGGGGGGGAAAGAGACCCAGTACTTC. Residues: CASSPGLAGGKETQYF.